This TCR beta chain stems from a study of Ad26.COV2.S vaccination and SARS-CoV-2 variants. About the research overall: The authors gave Ad26.COV2.S intramuscularly, either once or twice 56 days apart. General study results and limits: Comparable non-spike TCR breadth was observed in vaccine and placebo recipients.

Generated by immunoSEQ multiplex PCR, the TCRdb table keeps only in-frame clones and is missing some. The table has hundreds of thousands of clones, 70% to 90% seen once. Worth noting for this clone: Its antigen is still unknown.

The treatment denotes: over 15 received Ad26.COV2.S at low or high dose, single or two shots; about 5 received placebo; per-sample allocation not given. Samples were taken on day 63 after the first vaccine or placebo injection. The CDR3 has 14 amino acids. Trimming pared 3 bases from V and 7 bases from J, leaving 13 bases between. CDR1 SGHDN and CDR2 FVKESK come from the germline V gene. The receptor comes from a person between 18 and 65 years old who received the Ad26.COV2.S COVID-19 vaccine or a placebo. The chain links TRBV14 to TRBJ2-1, with D possibly TRBD2 on 6 matching bases. The sample here was peripheral blood, taken in a trial of Ad26.COV2.S vaccine versus placebo. CDR3 sequence (DNA): TGTGCCAGCAGCCACTGGGGACTCCTTAATGAGCAGTTCTTC. It specifies CASSHWGLLNEQFF.